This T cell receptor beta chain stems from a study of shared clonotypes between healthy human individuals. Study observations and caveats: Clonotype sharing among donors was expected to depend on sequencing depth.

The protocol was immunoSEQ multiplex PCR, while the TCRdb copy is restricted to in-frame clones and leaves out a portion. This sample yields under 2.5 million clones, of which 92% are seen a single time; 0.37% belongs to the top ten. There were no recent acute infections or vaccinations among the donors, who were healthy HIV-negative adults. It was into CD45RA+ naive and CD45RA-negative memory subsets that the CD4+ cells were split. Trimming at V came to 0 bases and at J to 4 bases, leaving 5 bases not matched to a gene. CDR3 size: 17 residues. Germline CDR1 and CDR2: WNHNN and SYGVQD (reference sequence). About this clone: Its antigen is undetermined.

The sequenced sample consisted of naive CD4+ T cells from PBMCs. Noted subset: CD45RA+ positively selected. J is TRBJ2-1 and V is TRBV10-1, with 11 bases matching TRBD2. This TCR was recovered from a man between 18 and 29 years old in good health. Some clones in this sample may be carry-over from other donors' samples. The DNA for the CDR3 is TGCGCCAGCAGTGAGTCGGAGGGACTAGCGGCGTACAATGAGCAGTTCTTC. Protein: CASSESEGLAAYNEQFF.